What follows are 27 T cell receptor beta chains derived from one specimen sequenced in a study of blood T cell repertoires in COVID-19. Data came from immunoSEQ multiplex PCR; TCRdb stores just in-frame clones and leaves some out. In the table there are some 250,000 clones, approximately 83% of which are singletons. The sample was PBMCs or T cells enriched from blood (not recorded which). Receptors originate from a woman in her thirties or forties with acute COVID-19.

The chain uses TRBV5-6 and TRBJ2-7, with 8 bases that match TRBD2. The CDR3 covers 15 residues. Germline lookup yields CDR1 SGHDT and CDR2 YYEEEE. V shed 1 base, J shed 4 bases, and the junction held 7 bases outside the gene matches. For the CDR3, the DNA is TGTGCCAGCAGCTTGTTCGGCGGGAGGTCGTACGAGCAGTACTTC. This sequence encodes CASSLFGGRSYEQYF. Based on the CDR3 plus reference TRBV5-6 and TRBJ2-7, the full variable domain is DAGVTQSPTHLIKTRGQQVTLRCSPKSGHDTVSWYQQALGQGPQFIFQYYEEEERQRGNFPDRFSGHQFPNYSSELNVNALLLGDSALYLCASSLFGGRSYEQYFGPGTRLTVT.

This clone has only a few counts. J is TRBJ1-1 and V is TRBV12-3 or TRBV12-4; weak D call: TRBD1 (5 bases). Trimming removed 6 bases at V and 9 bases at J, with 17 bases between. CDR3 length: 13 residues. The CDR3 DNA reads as TGTGCCAGCAGCTTGAACCTTGACAGCCAAGCTTTCTTT. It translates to CASSLNLDSQAFF.

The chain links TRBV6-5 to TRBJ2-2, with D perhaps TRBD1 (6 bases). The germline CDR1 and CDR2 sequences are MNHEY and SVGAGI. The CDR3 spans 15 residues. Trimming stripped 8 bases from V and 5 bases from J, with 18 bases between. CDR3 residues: CASRKQGMKTGELFF. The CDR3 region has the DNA TGTGCCAGCCGCAAACAGGGTATGAAGACCGGGGAGCTGTTTTTT.

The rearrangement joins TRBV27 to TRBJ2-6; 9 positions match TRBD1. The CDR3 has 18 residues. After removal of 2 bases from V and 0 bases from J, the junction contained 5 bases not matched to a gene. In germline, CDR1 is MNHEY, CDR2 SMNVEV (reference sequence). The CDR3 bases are TGTGCCAGCAGTTTAGTCGGGACAGGGAGCTCTGGGGCCAACGTCCTGACTTTC. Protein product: CASSLVGTGSSGANVLTF.

CDR3 in amino acids: CASSTKTGGEARAYEQYF. In DNA, the CDR3 is TGTGCCAGCTCAACAAAGACAGGGGGCGAGGCCCGAGCCTACGAGCAGTACTTC. This sequence joins TRBV18 and TRBJ2-7, with 10 nucleotides matching TRBD1. Germline CDR1 is KGHSH and CDR2 is LQKENI. V shed 5 bases, J shed 2 bases, and the junction held 15 bases outside the gene matches. This CDR3 contains 18 residues.

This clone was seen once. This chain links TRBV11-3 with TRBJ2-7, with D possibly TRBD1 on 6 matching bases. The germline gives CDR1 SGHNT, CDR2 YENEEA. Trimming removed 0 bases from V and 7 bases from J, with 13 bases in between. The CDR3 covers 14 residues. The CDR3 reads CASSLEATGTEQYF. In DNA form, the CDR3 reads TGTGCCAGCAGCTTAGAGGCGACCGGGACAGAGCAGTACTTC.

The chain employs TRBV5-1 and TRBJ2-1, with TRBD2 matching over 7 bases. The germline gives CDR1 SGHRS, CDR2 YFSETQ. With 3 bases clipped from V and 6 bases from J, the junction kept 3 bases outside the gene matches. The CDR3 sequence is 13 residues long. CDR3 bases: TGCGCCAGCAGCTGGGGAGGGACCAATGAGCAGTTCTTC. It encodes CASSWGGTNEQFF.

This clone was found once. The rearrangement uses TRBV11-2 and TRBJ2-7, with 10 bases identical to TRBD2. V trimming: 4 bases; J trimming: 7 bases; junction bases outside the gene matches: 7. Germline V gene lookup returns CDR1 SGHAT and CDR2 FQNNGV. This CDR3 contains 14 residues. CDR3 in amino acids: CASSSAGGPREQYF. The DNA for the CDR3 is TGTGCCAGCAGCTCAGCGGGAGGGCCCAGAGAGCAGTACTTC.

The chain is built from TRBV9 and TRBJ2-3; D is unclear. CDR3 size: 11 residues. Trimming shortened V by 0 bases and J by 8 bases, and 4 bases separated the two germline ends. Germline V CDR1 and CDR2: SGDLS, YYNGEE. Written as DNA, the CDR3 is TGTGCCAGCAGCGTAGCAGGTACGCAGTATTTT. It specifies CASSVAGTQYF.

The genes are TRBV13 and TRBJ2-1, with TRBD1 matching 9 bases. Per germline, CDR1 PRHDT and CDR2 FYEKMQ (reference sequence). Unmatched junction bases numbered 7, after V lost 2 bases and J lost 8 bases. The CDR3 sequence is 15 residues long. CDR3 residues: CASSLSRQGVHEQFF. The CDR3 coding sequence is TGTGCCAGCAGCTTATCTCGACAGGGGGTCCATGAGCAGTTCTTC. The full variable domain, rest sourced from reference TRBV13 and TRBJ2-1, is AAGVIQSPRHLIKEKRETATLKCYPIPRHDTVYWYQQGPGQDPQFLISFYEKMQSDKGSIPDRFSAQQFSDYHSELNMSSLELGDSALYFCASSLSRQGVHEQFFGPGTRLTVL.

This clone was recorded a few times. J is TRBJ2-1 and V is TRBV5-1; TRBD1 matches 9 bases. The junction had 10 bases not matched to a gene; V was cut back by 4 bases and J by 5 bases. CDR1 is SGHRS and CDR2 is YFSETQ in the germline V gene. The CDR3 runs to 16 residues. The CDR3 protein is CASSRYGTGSHNEQFF. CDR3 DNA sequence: TGCGCCAGCAGCCGCTACGGGACAGGGTCCCACAATGAGCAGTTCTTC. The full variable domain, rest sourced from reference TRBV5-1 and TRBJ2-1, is KAGVTQTPRYLIKTRGQQVTLSCSPISGHRSVSWYQQTPGQGLQFLFEYFSETQRNKGNFPGRFSGRQFSNSRSEMNVSTLELGDSALYLCASSRYGTGSHNEQFFGPGTRLTVL.

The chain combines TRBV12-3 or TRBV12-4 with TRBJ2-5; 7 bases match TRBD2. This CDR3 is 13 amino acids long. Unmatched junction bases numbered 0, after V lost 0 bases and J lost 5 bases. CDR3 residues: CASSLAGRETQYF. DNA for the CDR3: TGTGCCAGCAGTTTAGCCGGGAGGGAGACCCAGTACTTC.

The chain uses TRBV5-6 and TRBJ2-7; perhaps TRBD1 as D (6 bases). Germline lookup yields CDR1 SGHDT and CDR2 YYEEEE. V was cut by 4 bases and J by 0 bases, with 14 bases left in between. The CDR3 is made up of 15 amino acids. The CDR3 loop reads CASSLRDTRSYEQYF. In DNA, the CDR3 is TGTGCCAGCAGCCTCAGGGACACTCGCTCCTACGAGCAGTACTTC.

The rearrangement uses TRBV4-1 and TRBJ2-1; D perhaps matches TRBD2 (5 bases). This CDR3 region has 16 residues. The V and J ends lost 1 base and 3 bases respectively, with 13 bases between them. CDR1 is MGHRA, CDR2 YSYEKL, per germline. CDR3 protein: CASSQVPAEDYNEQFF. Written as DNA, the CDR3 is TGCGCCAGCAGCCAAGTCCCAGCGGAAGACTACAATGAGCAGTTCTTC.

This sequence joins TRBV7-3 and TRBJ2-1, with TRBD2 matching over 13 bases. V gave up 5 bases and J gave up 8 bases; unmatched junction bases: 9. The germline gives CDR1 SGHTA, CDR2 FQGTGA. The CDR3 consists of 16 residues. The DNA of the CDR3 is TGTGCCAGCAGCCGGGAAGGGACTAGCGGGACGGATGAGCAGTTCTTC. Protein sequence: CASSREGTSGTDEQFF.

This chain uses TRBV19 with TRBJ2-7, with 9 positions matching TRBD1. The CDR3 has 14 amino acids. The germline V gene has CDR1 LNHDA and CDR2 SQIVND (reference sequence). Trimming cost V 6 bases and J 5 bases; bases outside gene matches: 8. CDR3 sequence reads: CASRRTGTGNEQYF. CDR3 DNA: TGTGCCAGTAGAAGAACCGGGACAGGGAACGAGCAGTACTTC.

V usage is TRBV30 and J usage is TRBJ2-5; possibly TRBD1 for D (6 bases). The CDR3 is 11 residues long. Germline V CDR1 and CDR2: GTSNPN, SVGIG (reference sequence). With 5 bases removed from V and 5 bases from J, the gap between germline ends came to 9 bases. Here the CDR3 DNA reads TGTGCCTGGCAGGGGTACGAGACCCAGTACTTC. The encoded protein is CAWQGYETQYF.

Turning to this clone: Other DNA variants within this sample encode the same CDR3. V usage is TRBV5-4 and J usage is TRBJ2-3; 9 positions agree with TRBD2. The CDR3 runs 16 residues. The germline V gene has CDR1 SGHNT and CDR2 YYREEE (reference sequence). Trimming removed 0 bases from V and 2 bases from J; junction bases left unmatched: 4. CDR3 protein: CASSLVAGGDTDTQYF. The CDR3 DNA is TGTGCCAGCAGCTTGGTGGCGGGAGGGGACACAGATACGCAGTATTTT.

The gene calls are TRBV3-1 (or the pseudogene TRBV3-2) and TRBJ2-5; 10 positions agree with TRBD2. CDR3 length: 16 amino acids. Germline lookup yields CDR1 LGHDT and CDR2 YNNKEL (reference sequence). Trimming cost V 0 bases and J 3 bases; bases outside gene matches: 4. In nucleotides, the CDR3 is TGTGCCAGCAGCCAAGATGTTCTAGCGGGAGAAGAGACCCAGTACTTC. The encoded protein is CASSQDVLAGEETQYF.

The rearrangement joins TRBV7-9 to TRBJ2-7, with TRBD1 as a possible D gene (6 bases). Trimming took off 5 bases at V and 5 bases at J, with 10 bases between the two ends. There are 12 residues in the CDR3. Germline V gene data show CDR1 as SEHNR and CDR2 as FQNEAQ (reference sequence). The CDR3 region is CASSPDSHEQYF. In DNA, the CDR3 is TGTGCCAGCAGCCCGGACAGCCACGAGCAGTACTTC.

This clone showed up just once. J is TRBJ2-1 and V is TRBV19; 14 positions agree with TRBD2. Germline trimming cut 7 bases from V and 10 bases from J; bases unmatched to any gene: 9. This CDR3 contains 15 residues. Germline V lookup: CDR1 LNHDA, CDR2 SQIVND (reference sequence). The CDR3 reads CASKMGTSGSGEQFF. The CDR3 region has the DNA TGTGCCAGTAAGATGGGGACTAGCGGGAGCGGGGAGCAGTTCTTC.

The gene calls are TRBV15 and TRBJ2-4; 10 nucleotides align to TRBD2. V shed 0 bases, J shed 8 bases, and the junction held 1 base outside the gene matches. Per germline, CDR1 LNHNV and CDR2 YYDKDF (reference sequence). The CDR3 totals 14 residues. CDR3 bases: TGTGCCACCAGCAGAGACACTAGCGGGGACATTCAGTACTTC. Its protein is CATSRDTSGDIQYF.

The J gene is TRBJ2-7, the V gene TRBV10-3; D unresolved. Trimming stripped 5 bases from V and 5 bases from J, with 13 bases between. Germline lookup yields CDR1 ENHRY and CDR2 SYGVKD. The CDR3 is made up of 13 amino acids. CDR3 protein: CAISPLSQNEQYF. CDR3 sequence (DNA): TGTGCCATCAGTCCCCTTTCCCAGAACGAGCAGTACTTC.

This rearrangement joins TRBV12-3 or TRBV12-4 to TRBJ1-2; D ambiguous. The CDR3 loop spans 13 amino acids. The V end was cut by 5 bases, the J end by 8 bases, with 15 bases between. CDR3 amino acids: CASSPRGSGGYTF. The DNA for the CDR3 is TGTGCCAGCAGTCCCCGCGGGTCAGGCGGCTACACCTTC.

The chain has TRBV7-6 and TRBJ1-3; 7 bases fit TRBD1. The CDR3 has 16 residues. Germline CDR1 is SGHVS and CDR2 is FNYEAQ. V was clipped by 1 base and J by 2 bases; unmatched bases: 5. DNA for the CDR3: TGTGCCAGCAGCTTAGGTACAGGGGCGGCTGGAAACACCATATATTTT. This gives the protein CASSLGTGAAGNTIYF.

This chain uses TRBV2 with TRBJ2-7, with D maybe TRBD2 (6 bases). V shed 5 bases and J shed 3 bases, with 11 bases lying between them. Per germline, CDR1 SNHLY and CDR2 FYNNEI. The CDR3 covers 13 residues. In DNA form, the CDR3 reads TGTGCCAGCAGTCGAGCGGGCTTCTACGAGCAGTACTTC. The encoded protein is CASSRAGFYEQYF.

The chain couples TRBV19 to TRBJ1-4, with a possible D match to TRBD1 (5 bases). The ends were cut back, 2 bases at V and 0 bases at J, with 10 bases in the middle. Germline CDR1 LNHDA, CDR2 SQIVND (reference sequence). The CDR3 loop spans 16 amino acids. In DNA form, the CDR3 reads TGTGCCAGTAGTATAAGGGAACAGGCAACTAATGAAAAACTGTTTTTT. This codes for CASSIREQATNEKLFF. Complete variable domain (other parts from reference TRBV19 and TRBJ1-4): DGGITQSPKYLFRKEGQNVTLSCEQNLNHDAMYWYRQDPGQGLRLIYYSQIVNDFQKGDIAEGYSVSREKKESFPLTVTSAQKNPTAFYLCASSIREQATNEKLFFGSGTQLSVL.